This T cell receptor (beta chain) was identified during a study of T cells in Graves' hyperthyroidism and ophthalmopathy. Criteria for exclusion of patients were uncontrolled infection, other autoimmune disease, pregnancy or lactation. Using RNA transcripts as the source, TCR beta CDR3 regions were amplified. A first-round RT-PCR of the TCR CDR3 used the HTBI primer set. In TCRdb, the multiplex PCR reads were re-called with MiXCR into one record per CDR3 protein. The sample contains about 580,000 distinct CDR3 sequences, approximately 14% of which appear only once. This clonotype was observed a few times. There are 14 residues in the CDR3. Trimming left V 6 bases short and J 8 bases short, with 17 bases between. Germline assignment: CDR1 LNHDA and CDR2 SQIVND (reference sequence).

Sequencing was performed on blood. The rearrangement links TRBV19 to TRBJ2-1; D is ambiguous. The receptor was isolated from a woman aged 25-40 years with Graves' hyperthyroidism that later progressed to Graves' ophthalmopathy. The CDR3 loop reads CASSAVSVGYEQFF. As DNA, the CDR3 is TGTGCCAGTAGCGCTGTATCGGTCGGGTATGAGCAGTTCTTC.